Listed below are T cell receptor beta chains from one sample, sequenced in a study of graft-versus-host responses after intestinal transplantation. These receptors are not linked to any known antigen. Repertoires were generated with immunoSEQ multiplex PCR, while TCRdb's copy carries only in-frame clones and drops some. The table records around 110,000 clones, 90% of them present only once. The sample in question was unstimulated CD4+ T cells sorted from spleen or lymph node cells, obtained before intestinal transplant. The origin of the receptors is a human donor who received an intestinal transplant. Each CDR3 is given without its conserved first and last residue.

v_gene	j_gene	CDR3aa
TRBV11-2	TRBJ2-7	ASSFVAGGIGYEQY
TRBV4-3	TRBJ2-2	ASSQDLGGGELF
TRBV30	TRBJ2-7	AWSDTGWNEQY
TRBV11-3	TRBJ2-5	ASSLGLRTSEETQY
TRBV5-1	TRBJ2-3	ASSRFGSGNTQY
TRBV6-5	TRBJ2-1	ASSSVDRGYNEQF
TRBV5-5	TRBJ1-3	ASSLRQLGNTIY
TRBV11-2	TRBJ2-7	ASSPTGKDPTYEQY
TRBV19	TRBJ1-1	ASSIDQNTEAF
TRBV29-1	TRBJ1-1	SVGDRGTEAF
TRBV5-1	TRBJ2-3	ASSFAGSGVPTDTQY
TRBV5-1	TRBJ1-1	ASSLEGAYTEAF
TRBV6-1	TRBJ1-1	ASSVRGTRGSRTEAF
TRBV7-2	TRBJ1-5	ASSFSGAGQPQH
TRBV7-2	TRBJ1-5	ASSLVRQGGTQH
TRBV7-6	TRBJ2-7	ASSLTGYEQY
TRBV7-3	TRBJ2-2	ASSGNTQAGELF
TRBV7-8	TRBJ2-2	ASSRQLANTGELF
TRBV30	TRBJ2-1	AWSHGGGYNEQF
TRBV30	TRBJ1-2	AWSGDRRNYGYT
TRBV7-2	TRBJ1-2	ASSLAGTGLYGYT
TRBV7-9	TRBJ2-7	ASSSWTALSSYEQY
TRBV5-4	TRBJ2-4	ASSLGTSGGENIQY
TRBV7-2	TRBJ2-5	ASSLARGQAQTQY
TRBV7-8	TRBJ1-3	ASSPRVENSGNTIY
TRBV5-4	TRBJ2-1	ASSLQGSNEQF
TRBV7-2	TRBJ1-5	ASSLGPTGPNQPQH
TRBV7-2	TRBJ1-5	ASSLGGQPQH
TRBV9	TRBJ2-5	ASSVGTREETQY
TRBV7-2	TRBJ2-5	ASIPGGRGSQETQY
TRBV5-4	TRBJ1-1	ASSVSRDRASEAF
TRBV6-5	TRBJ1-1	ASSRTRRGYTEAF
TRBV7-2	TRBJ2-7	ASSLKWTAFSYEQY
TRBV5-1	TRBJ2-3	ASSKSGGASDTQY
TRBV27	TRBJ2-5	ASKVVASGAQTQY
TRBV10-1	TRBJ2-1	ASSVQGANEQF
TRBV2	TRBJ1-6	ASSIEGAENSPLH
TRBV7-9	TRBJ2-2	ASSPTSQGTLTGELF
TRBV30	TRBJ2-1	AWSVGTNNEQF
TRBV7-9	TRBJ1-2	ASSLVRIGYT
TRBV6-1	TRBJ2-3	ASRGGQSPADTQY
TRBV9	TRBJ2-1	ASSVATTVSYNEQF
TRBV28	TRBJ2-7	ASSPRGNEQY
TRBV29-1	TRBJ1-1	SVGTGSTEAF
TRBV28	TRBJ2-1	ASSFGTSGYYNEQF